Shown below are 16 T cell receptor beta chains from a single sample sequenced in a study of cytomegalovirus exposure and HLA in healthy donors. PCR was performed using 60 Vbeta and 13 Jbeta primers. Repertoires were generated with immunoSEQ multiplex PCR, while TCRdb's copy carries only in-frame clones and drops some. The table lists about 40,000 clones. Sequenced input: PBMCs. These receptors originate from a man aged 30 to 45 in good health and CMV-seronegative.

The chain couples TRBV7-9 to TRBJ2-5; the D gene is possibly TRBD2 (6 bases). Germline loops: CDR1 SEHNR, CDR2 FQNEAQ (reference sequence). The CDR3 covers 14 residues. V was pared by 3 bases and J by 1 base, with 9 bases between. The DNA of the CDR3 is TGTGCCAGCAGCTTGGGAGGCACCCAAGAGACCCAGTACTTC. Translated, it gives CASSLGGTQETQYF.

This chain joins TRBV10-3 and TRBJ2-7; 8 positions agree with TRBD1. Germline CDR1 reads ENHRY; CDR2 reads SYGVKD. This CDR3 has 14 amino acids. J lost 3 bases, V lost 6 bases, and 7 bases had no gene match. CDR3 DNA sequence: TGTGCCATCAGCGGGACAGGAAACTACTACGAGCAGTACTTC. Translating it yields CAISGTGNYYEQYF.

The rearrangement uses TRBV19 and TRBJ2-7; possible D gene TRBD2, 6 bases. Between the trimmed V and J ends, which lost 5 bases and 2 bases, there was a span of 25 bases. This CDR3 contains 18 residues. Germline V gives CDR1 LNHDA, CDR2 SQIVND (reference sequence). CDR3 DNA: TGTGCCAGTAGTGCCGGAGTTGGTGGGAGGTCTATCCCCTACGAGCAGTACTTC. Its protein product is CASSAGVGGRSIPYEQYF.

The V and J genes are TRBV10-3 and TRBJ1-5, with 7 bases that match TRBD1. Germline values: CDR1 ENHRY, CDR2 SYGVKD. The CDR3 is 14 amino acids. V trimming: 5 bases; J trimming: 4 bases; junction bases outside the gene matches: 5. CDR3 amino acids: CAISLTGANQPQHF. The DNA of the CDR3 is TGTGCCATCAGTCTTACAGGGGCGAATCAGCCCCAGCATTTT.

The chain couples TRBV6-5 to TRBJ1-3; tentatively, D is TRBD1 (5 bases). Germline CDR1 is MNHEY and CDR2 is SVGAGI. CDR3 length: 15 residues. Trimming pared 5 bases from V and 5 bases from J, leaving 16 bases between. This chain's CDR3 is CASSPGGTYRNTIYF. The CDR3 nucleotides are TGTGCCAGCAGTCCCGGGGGGACTTATCGAAACACCATATATTTT.

J is TRBJ1-5 and V is TRBV10-3; D is undetermined. The V gene's germline CDR1 is ENHRY and CDR2 SYGVKD. The CDR3 extends over 13 amino acids. V was trimmed by 6 bases and J by 0 bases, leaving 6 bases between them. The CDR3 spells CAISSDSNQPQHF. The CDR3 DNA reads as TGTGCCATCAGCAGTGATAGCAATCAGCCCCAGCATTTT.

The V and J genes are TRBV5-1 and TRBJ1-6, with D possibly matching TRBD1 (5 bases). The V end lost 1 base, the J end lost 6 bases, and 20 bases lay between the germline ends. The CDR3 totals 18 residues. Germline lookup yields CDR1 SGHRS and CDR2 YFSETQ. CDR3 in DNA: TGCGCCAGCAGCTTGACGGCAGGGCCGAAAACTGGTAATTCACCCCTCCACTTT. This codes for CASSLTAGPKTGNSPLHF.

The CDR3 protein is CASRRQGQNTEAFF. As DNA, the CDR3 is TGTGCCAGCAGACGACAGGGCCAGAACACTGAAGCTTTCTTT. The rearrangement uses TRBV6-1 and TRBJ1-1; 7 nucleotides line up with TRBD1. The CDR3 is 14 residues long. Germline trimming cut 6 bases from V and 1 base from J; bases unmatched to any gene: 5. The germline CDR1 and CDR2 sequences are MNHNS and SASEGT.

Regarding this clone: Compared with germline, one end of the junction differs, possibly owing to a read error. The chain links TRBV5-6 to TRBJ2-1, with 10 bases matching TRBD2. CDR3 length equals 16 residues. Germline lookup yields CDR1 SGHDT and CDR2 YYEEEE. CDR3 amino acids: CASSSPSGSSDNEQFF. The DNA for the CDR3 is TGTGCCAGCAGCTCGCCTAGCGGGAGCTCCGACAATGAGCAGTTCTTC.

CDR3 nucleotides: TGTGCCAGCAGCCAAGATGTTCGGGGGGCTGAAGCTTTCTTT. This sequence encodes CASSQDVRGAEAFF. J is TRBJ1-1 and V is TRBV4-2, with TRBD1 as a possible D gene (5 bases). Trimming pared 0 bases from V and 6 bases from J, leaving 11 bases between. The CDR3 runs to 14 residues. Germline V lookup: CDR1 LGHNA, CDR2 YNFKEQ.

This clone counts as hyperexpanded by frequency. The chain employs TRBV10-3 and TRBJ2-1; 10 nucleotides match TRBD2. The CDR3 contains 15 residues. V shed 6 bases, J shed 7 bases, and the junction held 9 bases outside the gene matches. The germline V gene has CDR1 ENHRY and CDR2 SYGVKD. The CDR3 DNA is TGTGCCATCAGGGAGCGGGAGGGCCGGGGGAATGAGCAGTTCTTC. It codes for CAIREREGRGNEQFF.

CDR3 loop: CASSLGQGAEAFF. DNA of the CDR3: TGTGCCAGCAGCTTGGGGCAGGGGGCTGAAGCTTTCTTT. The genes are TRBV5-4 and TRBJ1-1; TRBD1 aligns across 7 bases. The CDR3 is made up of 13 amino acids. Germline CDR1 SGHNT, CDR2 YYREEE (reference sequence). V was pared by 0 bases and J by 6 bases, with 2 bases of the junction left unmatched.

The genes are TRBV6-5 and TRBJ2-7, with D possibly TRBD1 on 5 matching bases. This CDR3 comprises 14 residues. The germline CDR1 and CDR2 sequences are MNHEY and SVGAGI. Trimming cost V 2 bases and J 3 bases, with 11 bases left between them. CDR3 amino acids: CASSYTGPDYEQYF. The CDR3 DNA reads TGTGCCAGCAGTTACACAGGACCGGACTACGAGCAGTACTTC.

The chain uses TRBV10-3 and TRBJ2-3, with D possibly being TRBD1 (5 bases). The CDR3 is 12 amino acids. Germline lookup yields CDR1 ENHRY and CDR2 SYGVKD. The V end lost 3 bases, the J end lost 7 bases, and 8 bases lay between the germline ends. The DNA for the CDR3 is TGTGCCATCAGTGATGGGGCCCATACGCAGTATTTT. Its protein product is CAISDGAHTQYF.

The chain joins TRBV5-1 to TRBJ1-4; D is unresolved. This CDR3 contains 16 residues. In germline, CDR1 is SGHRS, CDR2 YFSETQ. Trimming cost V 1 base and J 0 bases, with 10 bases left between them. As DNA, the CDR3 is TGCGCCAGCAGCTTGAGTCTTGCAGCAACTAATGAAAAACTGTTTTTT. It encodes CASSLSLAATNEKLFF.

This chain links TRBV30 with TRBJ2-3, with TRBD2 identical over 10 bases. Germline-derived CDR1 and CDR2 are GTSNPN and SVGIG (reference sequence). This CDR3 contains 13 residues. Trimming took 7 bases from V and 2 from J; bases not matched to a gene: 3. The CDR3 sequence: CASAGGLTDTQYF. The CDR3 region has the DNA TGTGCCTCAGCGGGAGGGCTCACAGATACGCAGTATTTT.